One sample yielded the 20 T cell receptor beta chains listed below, sequenced in a study of shared clonotypes between healthy human individuals. The table came from immunoSEQ multiplex PCR; TCRdb's copy has only in-frame clones and leaves some out. The repertoire has 1.6 million or so clones, over 95% of them found once; the top ten carry roughly 1.2%. Material: naive CD4+ T cells sorted from blood. Subset reported: CD45RA+ positively selected. The origin of the receptors is a man between 25 and 39 years old in good health.

The chain couples TRBV5-1 to TRBJ2-7; 8 bases are shared with TRBD2. CDR3 length: 14 residues. J was trimmed by 6 bases and V by 5 bases; bases with no gene match: 10. CDR1 and CDR2 (germline): SGHRS, YFSETQ. CDR3 amino acids: CASSQTSVRTEQYF. The CDR3 region has the DNA TGCGCCAGCAGTCAGACTAGCGTACGGACCGAGCAGTACTTC.

This chain uses TRBV6-1 with TRBJ2-5; 11 nucleotides agree with TRBD1. V trimming: 7 bases; J trimming: 5 bases; junction bases outside the gene matches: 9. The CDR3 runs 15 residues. Germline V gene lookup returns CDR1 MNHNS and CDR2 SASEGT. CDR3 nucleotides: TGTGCCAGCATGCTTATGGGGGACAGGGGGGAGACCCAGTACTTC. It translates to CASMLMGDRGETQYF.

This chain uses TRBV9 with TRBJ2-3; D may be TRBD1 (6 bases). The CDR3 totals 15 residues. Trimming stripped 4 bases from V and 4 bases from J, with 16 bases between. CDR1 is SGDLS, CDR2 YYNGEE, per germline. In DNA, the CDR3 is TGTGCCAGCAGCCTTGGGCCACAGGGCGCAGATACGCAGTATTTT. Translated: CASSLGPQGADTQYF.

The chain links TRBV5-1 to TRBJ2-3; D perhaps matches TRBD1 (6 bases). The CDR3 contains 14 residues. Trimming cost V 3 bases and J 2 bases, with 10 bases left between them. CDR1 and CDR2 from the germline V gene are SGHRS and YFSETQ. CDR3 nucleotides: TGCGCCAGCAGCTCAGGGACAATCACAGATACGCAGTATTTT. Translating it yields CASSSGTITDTQYF.

The chain links TRBV5-1 to TRBJ2-3; TRBD2 aligns across 12 bases. CDR1 and CDR2 (germline): SGHRS, YFSETQ. CDR3 length equals 19 residues. Losses at the gene ends were 1 base for V and 2 bases for J; bases not matched to a gene: 11. The DNA of the CDR3 is TGCGCCAGCAGCTTGTTCGCGACTAGCGGGAGTTCGGTCACAGATACGCAGTATTTT. Protein sequence: CASSLFATSGSSVTDTQYF.

This chain connects TRBV28 to TRBJ2-2, with D tentatively TRBD2 (5 bases). V was trimmed by 4 bases and J by 8 bases, leaving 8 bases between them. This CDR3 has 12 residues. Germline CDR1 and CDR2: MDHEN and SYDVKM. CDR3 bases: TGTGCCAGCAGTTCCCCGGGGGGGGAGCTGTTTTTT. This gives the protein CASSSPGGELFF. Filled out from reference TRBV28 and TRBJ2-2, the complete variable domain reads DVKVTQSSRYLVKRTGEKVFLECVQDMDHENMFWYRQDPGLGLRLIYFSYDVKMKEKGDIPEGYSVSREKKERFSLILESASTNQTSMYLCASSSPGGELFFGEGSRLTVL.

The chain combines TRBV28 with TRBJ2-5; D is possibly TRBD2 (7 bases). This CDR3 contains 14 residues. CDR1 is MDHEN, CDR2 SYDVKM, per germline. With 6 bases removed from V and 5 bases from J, the gap between germline ends came to 16 bases. As DNA, the CDR3 is TGTGCCAGCAGCCAAGGGGGGGTTGGGGAGACCCAGTACTTC. Its protein product is CASSQGGVGETQYF.

This chain joins TRBV7-9 and TRBJ2-3, with D possibly being TRBD1 (5 bases). The germline V and J ends were trimmed by 5 bases and 0 bases, with 15 bases remaining between them. The CDR3 runs 16 residues. Germline V gene sequence: CDR1 SEHNR, CDR2 FQNEAQ (reference sequence). CDR3 sequence reads: CASSPPARQSTDTQYF. The CDR3 DNA reads TGTGCCAGCAGCCCACCGGCCAGACAGAGCACAGATACGCAGTATTTT.

The gene calls are TRBV28 and TRBJ2-2; the D gene is possibly TRBD2 (6 bases). V gave up 3 bases and J gave up 3 bases, with 11 bases separating them. The CDR3 is 15 amino acids. Germline CDR1 reads MDHEN; CDR2 reads SYDVKM. The CDR3 nucleotides read TGTGCCAGCAGTTTTTGGGACTCCTACACCGGGGAGCTGTTTTTT. Translating it yields CASSFWDSYTGELFF.

The genes are TRBV7-2 and TRBJ1-1; TRBD1 is a possible D gene (5 bases). This CDR3 spans 12 amino acids. Germline CDR1 and CDR2: SGHTA and FQGNSA. V dropped 1 base and J dropped 11 bases, with 11 bases sitting between them. This CDR3 is CASSLVDREAFF. The CDR3 bases are TGTGCCAGCAGCTTAGTCGACAGAGAGGCTTTCTTT.

Turning to this clone: Other nucleotide sequences from this sample produce the same CDR3. The CDR3 DNA is TGTGCCAGCTCACCGTTAGGCACGAACACCGGGGAGCTGTTTTTT. Translating gives CASSPLGTNTGELFF. The chain couples TRBV18 to TRBJ2-2; D gene ambiguous. The CDR3 extends over 15 amino acids. Trimming cost V 3 bases and J 0 bases, with 8 bases left between them. Looked up from germline, CDR1 is KGHSH and CDR2 is LQKENI.

The chain uses TRBV6-6 and TRBJ2-2; D unclear. The germline gives CDR1 MNHNY, CDR2 SVGAGI (reference sequence). V was pared by 6 bases and J by 4 bases, with 15 bases between. The CDR3 is 15 residues long. CDR3 nucleotides: TGTGCCAGCAGCCGGGCCGGGTATGGCACCGGGGAGCTGTTTTTT. The encoded protein is CASSRAGYGTGELFF.

This chain uses TRBV18 with TRBJ2-5; TRBD1 agrees at 12 bases. The V and J ends lost 3 bases and 4 bases, in that order; junction bases with no gene match: 3. The V gene's germline CDR1 is KGHSH and CDR2 LQKENI. This CDR3 has 15 residues. CDR3 DNA sequence: TGTGCCAGCTCACCTGGGACAGGGGGCACAGAGACCCAGTACTTC. Translating it yields CASSPGTGGTETQYF.

The V gene is TRBV6-1, the J gene TRBJ1-1; TRBD1 is a possible D gene (6 bases). Trimming took 8 bases from V and 3 from J, leaving 13 bases between them. The length of the CDR3 is 13 residues. Germline V gives CDR1 MNHNS, CDR2 SASEGT. CDR3: CASGQLKDTEAFF. CDR3 DNA sequence: TGTGCCAGCGGACAGCTCAAGGACACTGAAGCTTTCTTT.

This clone has a single count. The rearrangement uses TRBV7-8 and TRBJ1-1; 9 bases map to TRBD1. The V and J ends lost 5 bases and 7 bases, in that order; junction bases with no gene match: 8. There are 14 residues in the CDR3. CDR1 SGHVS and CDR2 FQNEAQ come from the germline V gene. The CDR3 sequence is CASSLGQGQSEAFF. CDR3 in DNA: TGTGCCAGCAGCCTCGGACAGGGGCAGAGTGAAGCTTTCTTT.

The V gene is TRBV28, the J gene TRBJ1-5, with unresolved D. The germline V gene encodes CDR1 MDHEN and CDR2 SYDVKM. Trimming shortened V by 1 base and J by 6 bases, and 7 bases separated the two germline ends. The CDR3 covers 13 residues. The CDR3 here is CASSLSSAQPQHF. DNA of the CDR3: TGTGCCAGCAGTTTATCTTCGGCTCAGCCCCAGCATTTT.

This clone was seen once. The chain combines TRBV10-3 with TRBJ1-1; 9 bases are a match to TRBD1. Germline CDR1 ENHRY, CDR2 SYGVKD. J was trimmed by 3 bases and V by 7 bases; bases with no gene match: 3. This CDR3 has 13 residues. In DNA form, the CDR3 reads TGTGCCATCACGAGGGACAGGGACACTGAAGCTTTCTTT. Amino acid sequence: CAITRDRDTEAFF.

This clone appeared once. V gene TRBV7-9 combines with J gene TRBJ1-4; D may be TRBD1 (6 bases). This CDR3 is 15 amino acids long. Trimming shortened V by 5 bases and J by 4 bases, and 14 bases separated the two germline ends. Germline CDR1 is SEHNR and CDR2 is FQNEAQ (reference sequence). Here the CDR3 DNA reads TGTGCCAGCAGCCAAACGACAGGCTATAATGAAAAACTGTTTTTT. As protein: CASSQTTGYNEKLFF.

The chain uses TRBV29-1 and TRBJ2-3; D is tentatively TRBD1 or TRBD2 (5 bases each). Germline loops: CDR1 SQVTM, CDR2 ANQGSEA. This CDR3 contains 13 residues. V lost 4 bases and J lost 2, with 10 bases in between. CDR3 residues: CSVVQGPTDTQYF. CDR3 nucleotides: TGCAGCGTTGTCCAGGGACCCACAGATACGCAGTATTTT.

The chain is built from TRBV5-1 and TRBJ2-7, with D unclear. The CDR3 covers 13 residues. The V end was cut by 3 bases, the J end by 3 bases, with 10 bases between. Germline values: CDR1 SGHRS, CDR2 YFSETQ. The CDR3 DNA is TGCGCCAGCAGCTCGGGCGGTCTCTACGAGCAGTACTTC. Translation gives CASSSGGLYEQYF.